This T cell receptor (beta chain) is drawn from a study of shared clonotypes between healthy human individuals. Repertoires were generated with immunoSEQ multiplex PCR, while TCRdb's copy carries only in-frame clones and drops some. Of some 1.1 million clones in the sample, roughly 80% were seen once. About this clone: Its antigen is not identified.

Study-level findings and limits: An anticipated effect of sequencing depth on clonotype sharing among donors was recognized.

V shed 4 bases and J shed 5 bases, with 12 bases lying between them. Germline CDR1 and CDR2: MDHEN and SYDVKM. This CDR3 has 14 amino acids. The chain is built from TRBV28 and TRBJ2-1; D unresolved. The sequence was obtained from a man between 18 and 29 years old in good health. Some clones in this sample may be carry-over from other donors' samples. The sample was memory CD4+ T cells from PBMCs. The subset was: CD45RA-negative fraction. This CDR3 reads CASSSTGRNNEQFF. The CDR3 bases are TGTGCCAGCAGTTCCACGGGCCGAAACAATGAGCAGTTCTTC.